This T cell receptor (beta chain) was found in a study of blood T cell repertoires in COVID-19. Study at large: Sites across the United States, Italy and Spain contributed samples from acute and convalescent COVID-19. PBMCs, B-cell-depleted T cells, or T cells were the source of the cDNA or gDNA that made up the material.

Original processing methods: Amplification of reference gene primers provided the estimated nucleated cell counts. This table comes from immunoSEQ multiplex PCR, and its TCRdb copy is limited to in-frame clones, with some not included. V and J calls and clone size are given by that table; D and trimming were obtained from the DNA. Of fewer than 85,000 clones in the sample, roughly 76% are singletons; the top ten hold roughly 20%. Germline values: CDR1 LNHDA, CDR2 SQIVND (reference sequence). With 7 bases clipped from V and 1 base from J, the junction kept 14 bases outside the gene matches. This CDR3 has 17 amino acids.

The chain has TRBV19 and TRBJ1-1; 8 bases agree with TRBD1. The TCR sequence derives from a woman aged 80 or over with active or convalescent COVID-19. Sequenced: peripheral blood. The CDR3 DNA reads TGTGCCAGTACGCCATGGGTACTTCAGGGGGCGAACACTGAAGCTTTCTTT. This gives the protein CASTPWVLQGANTEAFF. Full variable domain (rest looked up from reference TRBV19 and TRBJ1-1): DGGITQSPKYLFRKEGQNVTLSCEQNLNHDAMYWYRQDPGQGLRLIYYSQIVNDFQKGDIAEGYSVSREKKESFPLTVTSAQKNPTAFYLCASTPWVLQGANTEAFFGQGTRLTVV.